This section outlines one T cell receptor (beta chain) sequence together with its context. The source of the sample is a study of blood T cell repertoires in COVID-19. Study details: Sources were T cells, B-cell-depleted T cells, or PBMCs; the material itself was cDNA or gDNA.

Original processing notes: Scientists estimated how many nucleated cells there were by amplifying reference gene primers. TCRdb's table, derived via immunoSEQ multiplex PCR, lists solely in-frame clones and lacks some. D and trimming come from the DNA, and the V and J calls and clone size come from that table. The sample has roughly 60,000 clones, 82% seen once. Germline V gene lookup returns CDR1 SNHLY and CDR2 FYNNEI. Trimming shortened V by 4 bases and J by 4 bases, and 5 bases separated the two germline ends. The CDR3 loop spans 12 amino acids. The TCR sequence derives from a man in his 60s with acute or convalescent COVID-19. The sequencing input was peripheral blood. The chain combines TRBV2 with TRBJ1-5; D is undetermined. The CDR3 coding sequence is TGTGCCAGCAGTGGAGGGAATCAGCCCCAGCATTTT. Its protein product is CASSGGNQPQHF.